Presented here are 2 T cell receptor beta chains from one specimen sequenced in a study of T cells in Graves' hyperthyroidism and ophthalmopathy. Researchers amplified the TCR beta CDR3 regions from RNA transcripts. The study used the HTBI primer set for a first-round RT-PCR of the TCR CDR3. TCRdb recomputed calls from the multiplex PCR reads with MiXCR, one row per CDR3 protein. Among about 640,000 distinct CDR3 sequences listed, more than 20% were seen once. Sequenced material: blood. These receptors were collected from a man aged 30-40 years with Graves' ophthalmopathy.

In its sample, this clonotype was seen a few times. This chain joins TRBV7-9 and TRBJ2-1, with 15 nucleotides matching TRBD2. CDR1 and CDR2 from the germline V gene are SEHNR and FQNEAQ (reference sequence). The CDR3 is 17 amino acids. The J segment lost 10 bases and the V segment lost 5 bases, leaving 12 bases of the junction unmatched. CDR3 amino acids: CASSVRSWTSGREEQFF. The CDR3 nucleotides are TGTGCCAGCAGCGTACGTAGCTGGACTAGCGGGAGGGAAGAGCAGTTCTTC.

V usage is TRBV5-6 and J usage is TRBJ2-1; no reliable D call. In germline, CDR1 is SGHDT, CDR2 YYEEEE. The CDR3 covers 12 residues. Trimming cost V 0 bases and J 15 bases, with 13 bases left between them. CDR3 sequence: CASSLAYNQWFF. As DNA, the CDR3 is TGTGCCAGCAGCTTGGCCTACAACCAATGGTTCTTC.